This TCR beta chain stems from a study of T cells in Graves' hyperthyroidism and ophthalmopathy. Study-wide points: Peripheral blood also featured most of the thyroid clonotypes expanded above 0.001. Prediction of ophthalmopathy progression came a median approximately 6.5 months pre-onset.

Germline CDR1 reads WNHNN; CDR2 reads SYGVQD (reference sequence). The CDR3 extends over 14 amino acids. As to this clonotype: The antigen is not known. One end of the junction fails to match germline, which may point to a read error.

Uncontrolled infection, other autoimmune disease, pregnancy or lactation barred patients from enrollment. What was amplified from RNA transcripts were TCR beta CDR3 regions. The HTBI primer set served for first-round RT-PCR of the TCR CDR3. TCRdb reanalysed the multiplex PCR reads using MiXCR and keeps one entry per CDR3 protein. The table includes 450,000 to 700,000 distinct CDR3 sequences, around 42% detected once. This TCR came from an adult woman with Graves' disease, either hyperthyroidism or ophthalmopathy (not recorded which). Sequencing input: peripheral blood or thyroid tissue (not recorded which). The gene calls are TRBV10-1 and TRBJ2-2; 8 nucleotides align to TRBD2. The CDR3 DNA sequence: TGCGCCAGCAGCCCGACTAGCGTTACCGAGGAGCTGTTTTTT. It codes for CASSPTSVTEELFF.